These 15 T cell receptor gamma chains came from one sample sequenced in a study of Vδ1+ human thymocytes. Extracted RNA was reverse transcribed into cDNA. The CDR3 regions were amplified by multiplex PCR from V-gene primers to a constant-region primer. With CATT, TCRdb re-called clones from the multiplex PCR reads. The table lists 20,000 to 25,000 gamma-chain clones, roughly 13% of them singletons, with 1.9% in the top ten. Their target antigens are unknown. General study findings and limits: Thymic TRG and TRD repertoires appeared highly polyclonal, with Gaussian CDR3 length distributions.

The sample taken for sequencing was Vdelta1+ gamma-delta thymocytes from the thymus. Subset specified: FACS-sorted CD3+ TCRalphabeta- TCRVdelta1+ TCRVdelta2- thymocytes. These receptors were collected from a child under two years old who had congenital heart surgery.

This clone showed up just a few times. V is TRGV8 and J is TRGJ1 or TRGJ2. The V gene end was trimmed by 0 bases and the J gene end by 10 bases; junction bases not matched to a gene: 9. Per the germline V gene, CDR1 is VENAVY and CDR2 is YDSYNSRV. There are 13 residues in the CDR3. The DNA of the CDR3 is TGTGCCACCTGGGATAGGGAAGAAGGGAAGAAACTCTTT. This codes for CATWDREEGKKLF.

The chain couples TRGV9 to TRGJ1 or TRGJ2. The CDR3 runs 19 residues. From germline, CDR1 is GITISATS and CDR2 ISYDGTV (reference sequence). V trimming: 0 bases; J trimming: 8 bases; junction bases outside the gene matches: 25. The CDR3 is CALWEVRAHLRPRDHKKLF. CDR3 sequence (DNA): TGTGCCTTGTGGGAGGTGCGTGCTCACCTACGACCGAGAGATCATAAGAAACTCTTT.

This clone qualifies as medium-sized (0.01 to 0.1%). The gene calls are TRGV9 and TRGJP1. Germline V gene sequence: CDR1 GITISATS, CDR2 ISYDGTV (reference sequence). The CDR3 totals 15 residues. V was pared by 1 base and J by 3 bases, with 5 bases of the junction left unmatched. CDR3 DNA sequence: TGTGCCTTGTGGGAGGTTTGGGCCACTGGTTGGTTCAAGATATTT. Translated: CALWEVWATGWFKIF.

The J gene is TRGJP1, the V gene TRGV9. The CDR3 consists of 13 residues. Germline V CDR1 and CDR2: GITISATS, ISYDGTV (reference sequence). Trimming cost V 2 bases and J 8 bases; bases outside gene matches: 5. CDR3 in amino acids: CALWEAGGWFKIF. Here the CDR3 DNA reads TGTGCCTTGTGGGAGGCGGGCGGTTGGTTCAAGATATTT.

The chain is built from TRGV9 and TRGJP. The germline V gene encodes CDR1 GITISATS and CDR2 ISYDGTV (reference sequence). CDR3 size: 15 residues. V was clipped by 2 bases and J by 28 bases; unmatched bases: 23. The chain's CDR3 is CALWEEELGKKINVF. CDR3 sequence (DNA): TGTGCCTTGTGGGAGGAAGAGTTGGGCAAAAAAATAAATGTATTT.

This clone is termed medium-sized. The genes are TRGV9 and TRGJ1 or TRGJ2. Germline V gives CDR1 GITISATS, CDR2 ISYDGTV (reference sequence). The CDR3 extends over 13 amino acids. The trim removed 0 bases at V and 5 bases at J, leaving 4 bases unmatched. CDR3 protein: CALWEVQHYKKLF. The CDR3 coding sequence is TGTGCCTTGTGGGAGGTGCAGCATTATAAGAAACTCTTT.

Remarks on this clone: Other DNA sequences from this sample encode an identical CDR3 as well. The gene calls are TRGV8 and TRGJ1 or TRGJ2. The CDR3 is made up of 12 amino acids. From germline, CDR1 is VENAVY and CDR2 YDSYNSRV. V trimming: 3 bases; J trimming: 4 bases; junction bases outside the gene matches: 3. CDR3 region: CATWDAYYKKLF. The CDR3 nucleotides are TGTGCCACCTGGGATGCCTATTATAAGAAACTCTTT.

This clone turned up a few times. The V and J genes are TRGV3 and TRGJ1 or TRGJ2. The germline gives CDR1 VTNTFY, CDR2 YDVSTARD (reference sequence). CDR3 length equals 17 residues. The junction had 17 bases not matched to a gene; V was cut back by 0 bases and J by 6 bases. DNA for the CDR3: TGTGCCACCTGGGACAGGCAATCCGGACAGGCGTCTTATAAGAAACTCTTT. Protein sequence: CATWDRQSGQASYKKLF.

The V call is TRGV9, the J call TRGJ1 or TRGJ2. Germline CDR1 GITISATS, CDR2 ISYDGTV (reference sequence). The V and J ends lost 0 bases and 2 bases, in that order; junction bases with no gene match: 7. The CDR3 consists of 15 residues. This CDR3 is CALWEVRRDYYKKLF. CDR3 nucleotides: TGTGCCTTGTGGGAGGTGCGGCGAGATTATTATAAGAAACTCTTT.

By proportion, this clone is medium-sized (0.01 to 0.1%). V gene TRGV9 combines with J gene TRGJ1 or TRGJ2. This CDR3 contains 12 residues. Germline CDR1 reads GITISATS; CDR2 reads ISYDGTV (reference sequence). The ends lost 0 bases at V and 7 bases at J; junction bases unmatched: 3. The CDR3 spells CALWEVWYKKLF. The CDR3 DNA follows: TGTGCCTTGTGGGAGGTGTGGTATAAGAAACTCTTT.

The J gene is TRGJ1 or TRGJ2, the V gene TRGV9. The V gene end was trimmed by 2 bases and the J gene end by 1 base; junction bases not matched to a gene: 5. Germline CDR1 and CDR2: GITISATS and ISYDGTV (reference sequence). CDR3 length equals 14 residues. The CDR3 sequence: CALWEGANYYKKLF. The CDR3 DNA reads as TGTGCCTTGTGGGAGGGCGCCAATTATTATAAGAAACTCTTT.

The genes are TRGV5 and TRGJ1 or TRGJ2. CDR1 and CDR2 (germline): VINAFY, YDVSNSKD. This CDR3 comprises 15 residues. V lost 0 bases and J lost 1; bases outside the gene matches: 6. The CDR3 sequence: CATWDRPRNYYKKLF. The CDR3 DNA is TGTGCCACCTGGGACAGGCCTAGAAATTATTATAAGAAACTCTTT.

This clone is medium-sized within its sample. This chain connects TRGV5 to TRGJ1 or TRGJ2. This CDR3 comprises 13 residues. Germline trimming cut 3 bases from V and 3 bases from J; bases unmatched to any gene: 5. Germline loops: CDR1 VINAFY, CDR2 YDVSNSKD. The CDR3 is CATWDGPYYKKLF. The CDR3 nucleotides read TGTGCCACCTGGGACGGACCTTATTATAAGAAACTCTTT.

In regard to this clone: Mismatch with germline at one junction end may stem from a read error. The J gene is TRGJ1 or TRGJ2, the V gene TRGV5. This CDR3 is built from 13 residues. The germline gives CDR1 VINAFY, CDR2 YDVSNSKD. CDR3 nucleotide sequence: TGTGCCACCTGGAACAGTCATTATTATAAGAAACTCTTT. Translating gives CATWNSHYYKKLF.

This clone was counted between two and nine times. The chain employs TRGV4 and TRGJ1 or TRGJ2. This CDR3 contains 14 residues. The V segment lost 6 bases and the J segment 3 bases; nucleotides outside the gene matches: 11. Germline lookup yields CDR1 EGSTGY and CDR2 YDSYTSSV. CDR3 coding DNA: TGTGCCACCTGGAATGAGGGTCGTTATTATAAGAAACTCTTT. Translation gives CATWNEGRYYKKLF.